This is a list of T cell receptor beta chains from one sample in a study of T cell changes during pregnancy in multiple sclerosis. Profiling relied on immunoSEQ multiplex PCR, and the TCRdb table lists in-frame clones only, not all of them. Of about 130,000 clones in the sample, 90% to 98% are singletons; the top ten hold 0.4% to 0.5%. The specimen was peripheral blood, collected after pregnancy. These receptors all come from a female donor with multiple sclerosis, enrolled in a pregnancy study. Both conserved end residues are part of each CDR3. A D gene is named only where the DNA matches it firmly. Only some rows state a clone size, as once, few, many or a class for expanded clones.

clone size,D gene,J gene,V gene,CDR3 DNA,CDR3 protein
NA,TRBD1,TRBJ2-7,TRBV5-5,TGTGCCAGCAGAACAGGGGTCGAGCAGTACTTC,CASRTGVEQYF
NA,TRBD1,TRBJ1-2,TRBV20-1,TGCAGTGCTATAGGGGGCCCAGGCTACACCTTC,CSAIGGPGYTF
once,TRBD2,TRBJ2-7,TRBV27,TGTGCCAGCAGTTTGGGGAGGGCAGTAATCTACGAGCAGTACTTC,CASSLGRAVIYEQYF
once,TRBD2,TRBJ2-1,TRBV4-3,TGCGCCAGCAGTCTCATAGCGGGAGGCGGGAGTGAGCAGTTCTTC,CASSLIAGGGSEQFF
NA,NA,TRBJ2-3,TRBV6-5,TGTGCCAGCAGTAGAGGCATGTCGACTGATACGCAGTATTTT,CASSRGMSTDTQYF
NA,NA,TRBJ2-7,TRBV5-1,TGCGCCAGCAGCTTCCGTGATCCGAGCTCCTACGAGCAGTACTTC,CASSFRDPSSYEQYF
NA,TRBD1,TRBJ1-4,TRBV5-1,TGCGCCAGCCAGGGACAGACTAATGAAAAACTGTTTTTT,CASQGQTNEKLFF
NA,NA,TRBJ1-5,TRBV4-1,TGCGCCAGCAGCCAGGAGACGGGAAATCAGCCCCAGCATTTT,CASSQETGNQPQHF
NA,NA,TRBJ1-2,TRBV7-2,TGTGCCAGCAGCTCCTCAGTGGGGCGTTATGGCTACACCTTC,CASSSSVGRYGYTF
NA,NA,TRBJ2-5,TRBV21-1,TGTGCCATCGAGACTAGCGGGCAAGAGACCCAGTACTTC,CAIETSGQETQYF
once,TRBD2,TRBJ2-2,TRBV10-1,TGCGCCAGCAGTGAGTTCCCGGGCGTAGCGGGAGGCGGGGAGCTGTTTTTT,CASSEFPGVAGGGELFF
NA,NA,TRBJ2-2,TRBV5-6,TGTGCCAGCAGCTTCGGACCGAGGGACACCGGGGAGCTGTTTTTT,CASSFGPRDTGELFF
NA,TRBD1,TRBJ2-1,TRBV28,TGTGCCAGCAGTTTACTACAGGGGGCGAATGAGCAGTTCTTC,CASSLLQGANEQFF
NA,TRBD2,TRBJ2-1,TRBV28,TGTGCCAGCAGCCAGGCCGGGACTAGCGGATTTCCTGGACAGTTCTTC,CASSQAGTSGFPGQFF
NA,NA,TRBJ1-1,TRBV6-1,TGTGCCAGCACCCGGAACACTGAAGCTTTCTTT,CASTRNTEAFF
NA,NA,TRBJ2-1,TRBV5-1,TGCGCCAGCAGCTTGCGGGTTTCTGGGAGAGGTTCCTACAATGAGCAGTTCTTC,CASSLRVSGRGSYNEQFF
NA,TRBD1,TRBJ2-5,TRBV5-6,TGTGCCAGCAGCGGGGACAGGGGTTGGATCCAAGAGACCCAGTACTTC,CASSGDRGWIQETQYF
NA,TRBD1,TRBJ1-4,TRBV6-5,TGTGCCAGCGCCCAGGGGGCGGGTGAAAAACTGTTTTTT,CASAQGAGEKLFF
NA,NA,TRBJ1-2,TRBV7-6,TGTGCCAGCAGCTTAGCGCGGGGGGGGTCCTATGGCTACACCTTC,CASSLARGGSYGYTF
NA,TRBD2,TRBJ2-5,TRBV18,TGTGCCAGCTCAACCCTTGGACTAGCGGGAGCGGAGACCCAGTACTTC,CASSTLGLAGAETQYF
NA,NA,TRBJ1-5,TRBV7-9,TGTGCCAGCAGCAAGGTCGGGGATCAGCCCCAGCATTTT,CASSKVGDQPQHF
NA,TRBD2,TRBJ2-7,TRBV6-1,TGTGCCAGCAGTGAAGAAGTGACTAGCATCTACTACGAGCAGTACTTC,CASSEEVTSIYYEQYF
once,NA,TRBJ2-7,TRBV7-9,TGTGCCAGCAGCTTAGGTCAGGCCCCCACCGAGCAGTACTTC,CASSLGQAPTEQYF
NA,NA,TRBJ1-2,TRBV28,TGTGCCAGCAGTCCCGACTATGGCTACACCTTC,CASSPDYGYTF
NA,TRBD1,TRBJ2-7,TRBV7-8,TGTGCCAGCAGCGCGGCCGGGACAGCTTTCCCCTACGAGCAGTACTTC,CASSAAGTAFPYEQYF
NA,TRBD1,TRBJ2-2,TRBV29-1,TGCAGCGTTTCGGACAGGGTCGCCGGGGAGCTGTTTTTT,CSVSDRVAGELFF
NA,TRBD1,TRBJ2-7,TRBV6-5,TGTGCCAGCAAACAGGGGTCCTACGAGCAGTACTTC,CASKQGSYEQYF
NA,NA,TRBJ2-1,TRBV6-6,TGTGCCAGCAGTTACTCAGCGGTCAGCTCCTACAATGAGCAGTTCTTC,CASSYSAVSSYNEQFF